A selection of T cell receptor beta chains follows, all from one sample in a study of vaccination effects on CD4 cells after COVID-19. The antigens of these receptors remain unknown. Produced via immunoSEQ multiplex PCR; TCRdb's table is partial and in-frame only. Of roughly 24,000 clones in the sample, around 74% were seen once. The sequences come from CD4+ T cells from PBMCs cultured with HCoV-NL63 spike peptides, collected after COVID-19 vaccination. These receptors all come from a human donor who received a COVID-19 vaccine. Both conserved end residues are part of each CDR3. Each record gives: J gene, V gene, D gene, clone size, CDR3 DNA, CDR3 protein. The D gene is left open where the match is weak. Clone size is not always given. Where it is, it says once, few, many or a class for expanded clones.

TRBJ2-7,TRBV7-2,-,-,TGTGCCAGCAGCCCGGGTCGGTTTCCGTACTTC,CASSPGRFPYF
TRBJ1-5,TRBV19,-,-,TGTGCCAGTAGTCCAGGGTCCAGGTATCAGCCCCAGCATTTT,CASSPGSRYQPQHF
TRBJ2-2,TRBV4-1,-,-,TGCGCCAGCAGCCAAGATCGAGGAGGGGCCAACACCGGGGAGCTGTTTTTT,CASSQDRGGANTGELFF
TRBJ1-2,TRBV2,-,-,TGTGCCAGCGGCGAAGATGCAGGGGTCGGCTATGGCTACACCTTC,CASGEDAGVGYGYTF
TRBJ1-2,TRBV18,-,-,TGTGCCAGCTCACAAGCCGCCCTCGGGTCGGGCCCCAACTATGGCTACACCTTC,CASSQAALGSGPNYGYTF
TRBJ2-7,TRBV5-4,-,-,TGTGCCAGCAGCTTAGCCAGGGAACCCTACGAGCAGTACTTC,CASSLAREPYEQYF
TRBJ1-2,TRBV19,TRBD1,-,TGTGCCAGTAGTAAAGTCCGACAGGGGGACTATGGCTACACCTTC,CASSKVRQGDYGYTF
TRBJ2-1,TRBV11-3,-,-,TGTGCCAGCAGCTTATCGAGGCAGGGGGGGAATGAGCAGTTCTTC,CASSLSRQGGNEQFF
TRBJ2-5,TRBV5-6,-,-,TGTGCCAGCAGCCCGACAGGTGCAGAGACCCAGTACTTC,CASSPTGAETQYF
TRBJ2-7,TRBV20-1,-,-,TGCAGTGCTAGTAGTGGACACGAGCAGTACTTC,CSASSGHEQYF
TRBJ2-3,TRBV5-1,TRBD2,-,TGCGCCAGCAGCTTGTCTAGCGGGGGGAGAGATACGCAGTATTTT,CASSLSSGGRDTQYF
TRBJ2-7,TRBV3-1/TRBV3-2,TRBD2,medium-sized,TGTGCCAGCAGCCACGGATTGGGACTAGCGGGAGCTGGGGACGAGCAGTACTTC,CASSHGLGLAGAGDEQYF
TRBJ2-3,TRBV5-4,-,-,TGTGCCAGCAGCTGGGCCAGGTCTAGCACAGATACGCAGTATTTT,CASSWARSSTDTQYF
TRBJ2-1,TRBV10-2,-,-,TGCGCCAGCAGCCGAACCGGGACGCCATACAATGAGCAGTTCTTC,CASSRTGTPYNEQFF
TRBJ1-4,TRBV7-3,TRBD1,-,TGTGCCAGCAGCTTACAACCGAGGTCTGGACAGGGGGGTGAAAAACTGTTTTTT,CASSLQPRSGQGGEKLFF
TRBJ1-1,TRBV7-3,-,large,TGTGCCAGCAGCTCACAGATGAACACTGAAGCTTTCTTT,CASSSQMNTEAFF
TRBJ2-4,TRBV19,-,-,TGTGCCAGTAGTATCTGGGGAAGGGCCAAAAACATTCAGTACTTC,CASSIWGRAKNIQYF
TRBJ1-1,TRBV5-4,-,-,TGTGCCAGCACCTGGGGCGGCCGACAGGACTTGAACACTGAAGCTTTCTTT,CASTWGGRQDLNTEAFF
TRBJ1-6,TRBV11-2,TRBD1,few,TGTGCCAGCAGCTTAGATGGGACAGGGGCATCACCCCTCCACTTT,CASSLDGTGASPLHF
TRBJ1-1,TRBV5-4,-,few,TGTGCCAGCAGCTTTACTGGGTCTGAAGCTTTCTTT,CASSFTGSEAFF
TRBJ1-6,TRBV3-1/TRBV3-2,-,-,TGTGCCAGCAGCTCCCCGGGCTCACCCCTCCACTTT,CASSSPGSPLHF
TRBJ2-7,TRBV7-2,-,-,TGTGCCAGCAGCTCGGGGCCCCCTAACGAGCAGTACTTC,CASSSGPPNEQYF
TRBJ1-5,TRBV18,-,-,TGTGCCAGCTCTCTCGGACAGTTAGGACAGCCCCAGCATTTT,CASSLGQLGQPQHF
TRBJ2-2,TRBV5-1,-,-,TGCGCCAGCAGCTTGGACAGGGCGAACTCCGGGGAGCTGTTTTTT,CASSLDRANSGELFF
TRBJ1-2,TRBV6-1,-,-,TGTGCCAGCAGTGAATATCTGGGTAACTATGGCTACACCTTC,CASSEYLGNYGYTF
TRBJ2-1,TRBV27,-,-,TGTGCCAGCAGTTTAGGGGTAACCTACAATGAGCAGTTCTTC,CASSLGVTYNEQFF
TRBJ1-6,TRBV2,TRBD1,-,TGTGCCAGGACACCGGGACAGTCTAATTCACCCCTCCACTTT,CARTPGQSNSPLHF
TRBJ2-3,TRBV9,-,-,TGTGCCAGCAGCGTAGGTTTCTTCACAGATACGCAGTATTTT,CASSVGFFTDTQYF
TRBJ2-7,TRBV6-1,TRBD1,-,TGTGCCAGCAGTGATAGGTTTGGCAGGGGGACCTACGAGCAGTACTTC,CASSDRFGRGTYEQYF
TRBJ2-1,TRBV6-5,-,-,TGTGCCACCCAATCCGGGCAGGGGGGCAATGAGCAGTTCTTC,CATQSGQGGNEQFF
TRBJ1-1,TRBV6-5,-,few,TGTGCCAGCAGCTCAGACGGAGGAAAAGCTTTCTTT,CASSSDGGKAFF
TRBJ1-4,TRBV10-3,-,-,TGTGCCATCAGGCGGGACGGTGCTGAAAAACTGTTTTTT,CAIRRDGAEKLFF
TRBJ2-7,TRBV5-1,TRBD1,-,TGCGCCAGCAGCTTCGAGCCAGGGGGCTACGAGCAGTACTTC,CASSFEPGGYEQYF
TRBJ1-3,TRBV5-1,-,few,TGCGCCAGCAGGGTACAGGACTCGGCAAACACCATATATTTT,CASRVQDSANTIYF
TRBJ2-5,TRBV11-2,-,-,TGTGCCAGCAGCTTAGAGGGGTCGGGGACCCAGTACTTC,CASSLEGSGTQYF
TRBJ1-2,TRBV30,-,few,TGTGCCTGGAGTGTGGGTCCGAATGGCTACACCTTC,CAWSVGPNGYTF
TRBJ2-2,TRBV7-2,-,-,TGTGCCAGCAGCCGCAGGACCCGGACCGGGGAGCTGTTTTTT,CASSRRTRTGELFF
TRBJ2-1,TRBV5-1,TRBD2,-,TGCGCCAGCAGCTCGGACCCCGGGACTAGCTTGACTGAGCAGTTCTTC,CASSSDPGTSLTEQFF
TRBJ2-7,TRBV29-1,-,-,TGCAGCGTTGACGTGCCGGACAGAAAATACGAGCAGTACTTC,CSVDVPDRKYEQYF
TRBJ2-4,TRBV18,-,once,TGTGCCAGCTCACAAAGACAGGCATCTACAGCCAAAAACATTCAGTACTTC,CASSQRQASTAKNIQYF
TRBJ2-5,TRBV5-1,TRBD2,-,TGCGCCAGCAGCTCTCTCTTCAGGACTAGCTCCAGGGGCCCTAAAGAGACCCAGTACTTC,CASSSLFRTSSRGPKETQYF
TRBJ1-2,TRBV19,TRBD1,-,TGTGCCAGTAGGGCGACAGGGGGCAACTATGGCTACACCTTC,CASRATGGNYGYTF
TRBJ1-5,TRBV18,-,-,TGTGCCAGCTCACCGTCGAGACAGTCATTTAGCAATCAGCCCCAGCATTTT,CASSPSRQSFSNQPQHF
TRBJ2-2,TRBV19,TRBD1,-,TGTGCCAGTAGCAAGGGGACAGGAGTCACCGGGGAGCTGTTTTTT,CASSKGTGVTGELFF